This T cell receptor beta chain was retrieved from a study of T-cell reconstitution after alpha-beta-depleted transplantation in children. Unique molecular identifiers tagged the TCRbeta library. Each CDR3 protein gets one entry after TCRdb re-called the PCR reads with MiXCR. The table includes some 500,000 distinct CDR3 sequences, 15% to 20% detected once. Germline V lookup: CDR1 LNHNV, CDR2 YYDKDF (reference sequence). Trimming cost V 2 bases and J 5 bases, with 10 bases left between them. The CDR3 contains 14 residues. This clonotype was counted between two and nine times. This TCR came from a human donor who donated a stem cell graft to a child with acute lymphoblastic leukemia. Material: PBMCs from the stem cell graft donor, obtained from the stem cell graft. J is TRBJ2-1 and V is TRBV15; maybe TRBD1 (6 bases). The CDR3 DNA is TGTGCCACCAGCAGACGACAGGTAAACAATGAGCAGTTCTTC. Amino acids: CATSRRQVNNEQFF.